These 29 T cell receptor beta chains share one sample of origin, sequenced in a study of blood T cell repertoires in COVID-19. The repertoire was sequenced with immunoSEQ multiplex PCR; TCRdb's copy has only in-frame clones and lacks some. This sample has about 68,000 clones, with less than 95% found just once. The sequenced sample was peripheral blood. The receptors here all came from a man in his forties or fifties with COVID-19, enrolled during active disease.

This clone has only a few counts. V is TRBV29-1 and J is TRBJ1-4, with D unclear. This CDR3 comprises 13 residues. Trimming took 5 bases from V and 8 from J, leaving 15 bases between them. Per germline, CDR1 SQVTM and CDR2 ANQGSEA. This chain's CDR3 is CSVSWSVGEKLFF. DNA of the CDR3: TGCAGCGTTTCCTGGAGTGTTGGGGAAAAACTGTTTTTT.

This sequence joins TRBV11-2 and TRBJ1-2; D unresolved. This CDR3 comprises 13 residues. V was trimmed by 5 bases and J by 10 bases, leaving 17 bases between them. Looked up from germline, CDR1 is SGHAT and CDR2 is FQNNGV. The CDR3 is CASSPREGRHYTF. The DNA of the CDR3 is TGTGCCAGCAGCCCGCGGGAGGGAAGGCACTACACCTTC.

This chain links TRBV18 with TRBJ1-4; no clear D gene. Germline CDR1 KGHSH, CDR2 LQKENI. The ends were cut back, 3 bases at V and 0 bases at J, with 20 bases in the middle. The CDR3 sequence is 19 residues long. The DNA for the CDR3 is TGTGCCAGCTCACCGATCTGGCTCATCGGCGGGGCAACTAATGAAAAACTGTTTTTT. As protein: CASSPIWLIGGATNEKLFF.

The chain employs TRBV5-4 and TRBJ1-2, with 7 nucleotides matching TRBD1. The ends lost 4 bases at V and 11 bases at J; junction bases unmatched: 5. The length of the CDR3 is 11 residues. The germline V gene encodes CDR1 SGHNT and CDR2 YYREEE (reference sequence). The CDR3 region is CASSIGQVYTF. The CDR3 coding sequence is TGTGCCAGCAGCATTGGACAGGTGTACACCTTC.

The chain is built from TRBV24-1 and TRBJ2-6, with 10 bases matching TRBD1. The CDR3 contains 19 residues. Germline V lookup: CDR1 KGHDR, CDR2 SFDVKD. The junction had 9 bases not matched to a gene; V was cut back by 3 bases and J by 2 bases. CDR3 sequence (DNA): TGTGCCACCAGTGATGCTCCGGGACAGGGGACGACTGGGGCCAACGTCCTGACTTTC. Encoded protein: CATSDAPGQGTTGANVLTF.

This clone has just one count. The gene calls are TRBV14 and TRBJ2-5; 8 bases are shared with TRBD2. The CDR3 is 13 amino acids. CDR1 and CDR2 from the germline V gene are SGHDN and FVKESK. The J segment lost 5 bases and the V segment lost 4 bases, leaving 3 bases of the junction unmatched. The CDR3 protein is CASSPWTSETQYF. Here the CDR3 DNA reads TGTGCCAGCAGCCCTTGGACTAGCGAGACCCAGTACTTC.

The chain couples TRBV14 to TRBJ2-1; possibly TRBD2 for D (5 bases). Germline V lookup: CDR1 SGHDN, CDR2 FVKESK. This CDR3 region has 13 residues. Trimming shortened V by 2 bases and J by 4 bases, and 6 bases separated the two germline ends. In DNA, the CDR3 is TGTGCCAGCAGCCAACGAGGGTACAATGAGCAGTTCTTC. Residues: CASSQRGYNEQFF.

The rearrangement links TRBV21-1 to TRBJ2-7; the table's D call TRBD2 went unverified against the DNA. TRBV21-1 is a pseudogene segment. This CDR3 is 17 amino acids long. In DNA, the CDR3 is TGTGCCAGCAGCAAAGTGCCGCTAAGTCCTCCTACCTACGAGCAGTACTTC. This translates into CASSKVPLSPPTYEQYF.

CDR3: CASSLTGERYEQYF. CDR3 nucleotides: TGTGCCAGCAGCTTAACAGGGGAGAGGTACGAGCAGTACTTC. The chain carries TRBV11-2 and TRBJ2-7, with 7 bases fitting TRBD1. V shed 2 bases and J 4 bases; nucleotides not matched to a gene: 5. Germline CDR1 SGHAT, CDR2 FQNNGV. The CDR3 runs 14 residues.

The rearrangement joins TRBV19 to TRBJ1-5; 11 nucleotides align to TRBD1. The V and J ends lost 5 bases and 0 bases, in that order; junction bases with no gene match: 15. The CDR3 covers 20 residues. Germline CDR1 reads LNHDA; CDR2 reads SQIVND (reference sequence). CDR3 in DNA: TGTGCCAGTAGTCCACCTCGGACAGGGGGCCTTAGAAGTAGCAATCAGCCCCAGCATTTT. Translating it yields CASSPPRTGGLRSSNQPQHF.

The chain employs TRBV30 and TRBJ2-7; D is possibly TRBD1 (6 bases). Trimming removed 3 bases from V and 3 bases from J, with 24 bases in between. CDR3 length equals 17 residues. Germline V gene data show CDR1 as GTSNPN and CDR2 as SVGIG (reference sequence). The DNA of the CDR3 is TGTGCCTGGAGCTCACCCCGGACAGCAATGGGTGACTACGAGCAGTACTTC. As protein: CAWSSPRTAMGDYEQYF.

The chain uses TRBV19 and TRBJ1-1, with D possibly being TRBD1 (5 bases). This CDR3 is built from 14 residues. V was pared by 1 base and J by 6 bases, with 12 bases between. Germline CDR1 reads LNHDA; CDR2 reads SQIVND (reference sequence). CDR3 sequence: CASSIGGGDAEAFF. The CDR3 bases are TGTGCCAGTAGTATAGGAGGAGGGGACGCTGAAGCTTTCTTT.

This clone was seen just once. The CDR3 region has the DNA TGCGCCAGCAGTCAATCGGGACAATATAATATAGGAATCGAGCAGTACTTC. It specifies CASSQSGQYNIGIEQYF. The V gene is TRBV23-1, the J gene TRBJ2-7, with D perhaps matching TRBD1 (6 bases). TRBV23-1 is labeled an ORF, and its function is uncertain. The CDR3 is 17 residues long. Trimming cost V 0 bases and J 6 bases, with 21 bases left between them.

A single count supports this clone. This chain links TRBV20-1 with TRBJ1-6, with D tentatively TRBD1 (5 bases). The CDR3 runs to 11 residues. Looked up from germline, CDR1 is DFQATT and CDR2 is SNEGSKA (reference sequence). V dropped 4 bases and J dropped 7 bases, with 5 bases sitting between them. The CDR3 region is CSAKGNSPLHF. In DNA form, the CDR3 reads TGCAGTGCTAAGGGGAATTCACCCCTCCACTTT.

This sequence joins TRBV10-3 and TRBJ2-5; 10 bases are a match to TRBD1. Per germline, CDR1 ENHRY and CDR2 SYGVKD. The CDR3 runs 14 residues. V dropped 6 bases and J dropped 5; count of bases not matched to a gene: 6. For the CDR3, the DNA is TGTGCCATCAGGACAGGGGGCTCCGGGGAGACCCAGTACTTC. It is translated as CAIRTGGSGETQYF.

The chain couples TRBV5-1 to TRBJ2-3, with 8 bases lining up with TRBD2. Trimming at V came to 2 bases and at J to 5 bases, leaving 13 bases not matched to a gene. Germline assignment: CDR1 SGHRS and CDR2 YFSETQ. The CDR3 sequence is 17 residues long. The CDR3 nucleotides are TGCGCCAGCAGCTTTAGGGCTAGCGGGCTTTCCCGAGATACGCAGTATTTT. Translation gives CASSFRASGLSRDTQYF.

This rearrangement joins TRBV6-6 to TRBJ1-1; 9 nucleotides match TRBD1. This CDR3 is built from 12 residues. Germline V lookup: CDR1 MNHNY, CDR2 SVGAGI (reference sequence). V gave up 4 bases and J gave up 11 bases; unmatched junction bases: 5. The CDR3 region is CASSSDRGRAFF. CDR3 DNA sequence: TGTGCCAGCAGTTCGGACAGGGGACGCGCTTTCTTT.

The chain carries TRBV14 and TRBJ1-1; 8 bases match TRBD1. CDR1 is SGHDN and CDR2 is FVKESK in the germline V gene. V gave up 1 base and J gave up 2 bases; unmatched junction bases: 3. The length of the CDR3 is 15 residues. Here the CDR3 reads CASSQVQGENTEAFF. As DNA, the CDR3 is TGTGCCAGCAGCCAAGTACAGGGGGAAAACACTGAAGCTTTCTTT.

The chain recombines TRBV16 with TRBJ1-2; maybe TRBD1 (6 bases). Germline assignment: CDR1 KGHSY and CDR2 FQNENV. CDR3 length: 13 residues. V dropped 0 bases and J dropped 6 bases, with 8 bases sitting between them. CDR3 region: CASSQSQGNGYTF. The CDR3, as DNA: TGTGCCAGCAGCCAATCGCAGGGGAATGGCTACACCTTC.

V and J are TRBV7-9 and TRBJ2-7; 10 bases agree with TRBD2. J gave up 7 bases and V 5 bases, and 8 bases lay outside the gene matches. Germline assignment: CDR1 SEHNR and CDR2 FQNEAQ (reference sequence). There are 14 residues in the CDR3. This CDR3 is CASSPAGGPGEQYF. The CDR3 region has the DNA TGTGCCAGCAGCCCAGCGGGAGGGCCGGGTGAGCAGTACTTC. The complete variable domain, with remaining parts taken from reference TRBV7-9 and TRBJ2-7, reads DTGVSQNPRHKITKRGQNVTFRCDPISEHNRLYWYRQTLGQGPEFLTYFQNEAQLEKSRLLSDRFSAERPKGSFSTLEIQRTEQGDSAMYLCASSPAGGPGEQYFGPGTRLTVT.

CDR3 nucleotides: TGTGCCAGCTCACCACCAACAGGGGGTGGCACAGATACGCAGTATTTT. Translated, it gives CASSPPTGGGTDTQYF. V gene TRBV18 combines with J gene TRBJ2-3; 8 bases match TRBD1. The CDR3 contains 16 residues. CDR1 is KGHSH and CDR2 is LQKENI in the germline V gene. The trim removed 0 bases at V and 1 base at J, leaving 3 bases unmatched.

The CDR3 protein is CASSYEFEGAYSPLHF. The CDR3 nucleotides read TGTGCCAGCAGTTACGAGTTCGAGGGGGCGTATTCACCCCTCCACTTT. The chain carries TRBV6-5 and TRBJ1-6; TRBD1 matches 7 bases. Germline V lookup: CDR1 MNHEY, CDR2 SVGAGI. With 2 bases clipped from V and 8 bases from J, the junction kept 9 bases outside the gene matches. This CDR3 comprises 16 residues.

The rearrangement links TRBV25-1 to TRBJ2-5, with TRBD2 matching over 8 bases. Germline trimming cut 2 bases from V and 5 bases from J; bases unmatched to any gene: 7. The CDR3 consists of 15 residues. Germline CDR1 MGHDK, CDR2 SYGVNS. The CDR3 DNA is TGTGCCAGCAGTGAAACGGGAGGGCCCTGGGAGACCCAGTACTTC. Its protein product is CASSETGGPWETQYF.

A few counts support this clone. The rearrangement links TRBV21-1 to TRBJ2-7; the table's D call, TRBD2, has no DNA check behind it. TRBV21-1 constitutes a pseudogene. This CDR3 comprises 17 residues. The CDR3 region has the DNA TGTGCCAGCAGCTCGCCCCCGGGACTAGAGTCGTGGGGCGAGCAGTACTTC. It is translated as CASSSPPGLESWGEQYF.

The chain joins TRBV19 to TRBJ1-5; D is ambiguous. CDR3 length: 16 amino acids. The germline V gene encodes CDR1 LNHDA and CDR2 SQIVND (reference sequence). With 1 base removed from V and 4 bases from J, the gap between germline ends came to 14 bases. The CDR3 coding sequence is TGTGCCAGTAGTATAGTGGAGGGAACGGGAAATCAGCCCCAGCATTTT. Its protein is CASSIVEGTGNQPQHF.

The rearrangement joins TRBV18 to TRBJ2-5; 7 bases are shared with TRBD1. The CDR3 length is 15 residues. Trimming cost V 3 bases and J 1 base; bases outside gene matches: 5. Looked up from germline, CDR1 is KGHSH and CDR2 is LQKENI. This CDR3 is CASSPLKGAQETQYF. The CDR3 DNA reads TGTGCCAGCTCACCCCTAAAGGGGGCCCAAGAGACCCAGTACTTC.

The chain joins TRBV2 to TRBJ1-2, with 9 bases aligning to TRBD1. The J segment lost 8 bases and the V segment lost 4 bases, leaving 5 bases of the junction unmatched. Looked up from germline, CDR1 is SNHLY and CDR2 is FYNNEI. This CDR3 comprises 13 residues. The CDR3: CASSADRGGGYTF. The DNA of the CDR3 is TGTGCCAGCAGTGCAGACAGGGGGGGAGGCTACACCTTC.

The genes are TRBV18 and TRBJ2-7; 10 nucleotides line up with TRBD2. Germline V lookup: CDR1 KGHSH, CDR2 LQKENI. The CDR3 contains 17 residues. The V segment lost 0 bases and the J segment 6 bases; nucleotides outside the gene matches: 11. Here the CDR3 reads CASSPPGRLAGEGEQYF. The CDR3 DNA is TGTGCCAGCTCACCACCGGGCCGGCTAGCGGGAGAGGGCGAGCAGTACTTC.

The gene calls are TRBV6-4 and TRBJ2-3, with a weak D call TRBD1 (6 bases). Germline CDR1 and CDR2: MRHNA and SNTAGT. The length of the CDR3 is 15 residues. V lost 6 bases to trimming and J lost 5 bases, with 18 bases between them. CDR3 amino acids: CASSWSRDTQDTQYF. DNA of the CDR3: TGTGCCAGCAGCTGGAGCCGGGACACACAAGATACGCAGTATTTT.